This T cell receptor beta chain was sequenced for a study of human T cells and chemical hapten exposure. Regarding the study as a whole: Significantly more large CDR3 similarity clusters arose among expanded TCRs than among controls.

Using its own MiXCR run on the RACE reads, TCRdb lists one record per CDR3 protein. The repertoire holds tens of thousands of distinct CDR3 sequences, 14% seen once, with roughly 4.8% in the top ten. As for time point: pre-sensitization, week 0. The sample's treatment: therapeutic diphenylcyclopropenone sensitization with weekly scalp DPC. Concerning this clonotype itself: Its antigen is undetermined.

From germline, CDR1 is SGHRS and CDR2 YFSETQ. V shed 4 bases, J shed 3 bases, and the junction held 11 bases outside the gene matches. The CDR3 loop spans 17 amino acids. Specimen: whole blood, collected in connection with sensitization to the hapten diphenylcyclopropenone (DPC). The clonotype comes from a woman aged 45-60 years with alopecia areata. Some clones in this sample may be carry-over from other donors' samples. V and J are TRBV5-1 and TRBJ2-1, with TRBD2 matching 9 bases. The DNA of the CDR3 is TGCGCCAGCAGCCCAGTAGCGGGAGTCCCCCGCTACAATGAGCAGTTCTTC. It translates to CASSPVAGVPRYNEQFF.